This TCR beta chain comes out of a study of T cell changes during pregnancy in multiple sclerosis. V gave up 5 bases and J gave up 2 bases; unmatched junction bases: 6. Looked up from germline, CDR1 is SGHTA and CDR2 is FQGNSA. This CDR3 has 14 residues. Here immunoSEQ multiplex PCR was the method, and the copy in TCRdb shows in-frame clones only, minus some. The table shows tens of thousands of clones, with approximately 89% occurring only once. The sequence was obtained from a female donor with multiple sclerosis, enrolled in a pregnancy study. The sample was peripheral blood, taken before pregnancy. This chain connects TRBV7-2 to TRBJ2-7; 7 nucleotides align to TRBD2. CDR3: CASSPLAVTYEQYF. The CDR3 DNA is TGTGCCAGCAGCCCCCTAGCGGTGACCTACGAGCAGTACTTC.